The rows below give T cell receptor beta chains drawn from one sample of a study of T cell repertoires in cytomegalovirus infection. TCRdb re-analysed the reads in MiXCR, keeping a single row per CDR3 protein. The data hold hundreds of thousands of distinct CDR3 sequences, with approximately 25% observed a single time. The sample taken for sequencing was CD8+ T cells from PBMCs. The receptors were sampled from a human donor in good health (CMV status not recorded). Some clones in this sample may be carry-over from other donors' samples. CDR3s include the opening cysteine and the closing phenylalanine or tryptophan. D genes are given only for firm matches. Clone size is given for some rows only: seen once, a few or many times, or a class if the clone is expanded.

v_call	d_call	j_call	clone_size	cdr3_nt	cdr3_aa
TRBV27	.	TRBJ2-1	few	TGTGCCAGCAGTTTCCGGGGTGAGCAGTTCTTC	CASSFRGEQFF
TRBV7-2	TRBD1	TRBJ1-5	.	TGTGCCAGCAGCTTAGATCAGGGCCAGGGGGCGTTCAATCAGCCCCAGCATTTT	CASSLDQGQGAFNQPQHF
TRBV29-1	.	TRBJ2-5	.	TGCAGCGTTGTTGGTGAGCAGACCCAGTACTTC	CSVVGEQTQYF
TRBV7-9	.	TRBJ2-5	few	TGTGCCAGCAGATCCGGGCAGGGAGCTAATGGAGAGACCCAGTACTTC	CASRSGQGANGETQYF
TRBV6-5	.	TRBJ1-2	.	TGTGCCAGCAGTTACGGCCAGGGCAACTATGGCTACACCTTC	CASSYGQGNYGYTF
TRBV10-1	TRBD1	TRBJ2-7	once	TGCGCCAGCAGTGAACAGGGGGGCCCCTACGAGCAGTACTTC	CASSEQGGPYEQYF
TRBV27	TRBD1	TRBJ1-1	.	TGTGCCAGCAGTTTGTGGGGACAGGGACACACTGAAGCTTTCTTT	CASSLWGQGHTEAFF
TRBV2	TRBD2	TRBJ2-3	once	TGTGCCAGCAGGAACGTTCGGGGGCGGGGGGGCACAGATACGCAGTATTTT	CASRNVRGRGGTDTQYF
TRBV10-3	TRBD1	TRBJ2-5	.	TGTGCCATCAGTGAGGACAGGGGGGAGACCCAGTACTTC	CAISEDRGETQYF
TRBV20-1	.	TRBJ1-5	few	TGCAGTGCTAGCAGCAGAACCAATCAGCCCCAGCATTTT	CSASSRTNQPQHF